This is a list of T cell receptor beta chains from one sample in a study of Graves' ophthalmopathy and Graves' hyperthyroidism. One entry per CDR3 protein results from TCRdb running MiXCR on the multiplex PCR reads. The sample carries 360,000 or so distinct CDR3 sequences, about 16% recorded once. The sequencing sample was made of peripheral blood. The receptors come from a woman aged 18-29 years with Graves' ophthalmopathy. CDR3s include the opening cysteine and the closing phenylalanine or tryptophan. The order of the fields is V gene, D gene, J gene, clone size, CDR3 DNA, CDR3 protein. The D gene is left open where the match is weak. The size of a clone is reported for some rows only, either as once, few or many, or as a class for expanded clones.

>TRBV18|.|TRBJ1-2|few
TGTGCCAGCTCACTAATACAGGGATCCTATGGCTACACCTTC
CASSLIQGSYGYTF
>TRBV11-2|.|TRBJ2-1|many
TGTGCCAGCAGCTTCAAACAGGTATACAATGAGCAGTTCTTC
CASSFKQVYNEQFF
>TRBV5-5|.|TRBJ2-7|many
TGTGCCAGCAGCTCGCCGACAGGTCCCCCCTACGAGCAGTACTTC
CASSSPTGPPYEQYF
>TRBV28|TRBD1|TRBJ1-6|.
TGTGCCAGCTGCCTTGAGGGGACAGGGTATCGTTCACCCCTCCACTTT
CASCLEGTGYRSPLHF
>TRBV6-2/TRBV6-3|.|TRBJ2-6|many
TGTGCCAGCAGAACGGGGTTCCTCTCTGGGGCCAACGTCCTGACTTTC
CASRTGFLSGANVLTF
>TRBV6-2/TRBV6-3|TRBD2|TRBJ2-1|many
TGTGCCAGCAGTTACTCGGGACTAGCGGACTACAATGAGCAGTTCTTC
CASSYSGLADYNEQFF
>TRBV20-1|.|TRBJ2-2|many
TGCAGTGCTCTAGTACCGAACACCGGGGAGCTGTTTTTT
CSALVPNTGELFF
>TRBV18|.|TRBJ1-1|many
TGTGCCAGCTCACCACCGATCCCAACCAGGACTGAAGCTTTCTTT
CASSPPIPTRTEAFF
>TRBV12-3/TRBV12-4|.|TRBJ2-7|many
TGTGCCAGCAGTCGGGACGGACTGTCCTACGAGCAGTACTTC
CASSRDGLSYEQYF
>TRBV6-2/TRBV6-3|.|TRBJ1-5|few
TGTGCCAGCAGTTGGCCAGGCAATCAGCCCCAGCATTTT
CASSWPGNQPQHF
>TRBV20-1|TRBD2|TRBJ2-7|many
TGCAGTGCCTCCCTAGCGGGTAAAGGCGAGCAGTACTTC
CSASLAGKGEQYF
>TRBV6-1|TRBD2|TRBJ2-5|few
TGTGCCAGCAGTGAGAGTAGCGGGAATCAAGAGACCCAGTACTTC
CASSESSGNQETQYF
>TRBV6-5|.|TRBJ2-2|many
TGTGCCAGCAGTTTATCCAACGTTGGGACCGGGGAGCTGTTTTTT
CASSLSNVGTGELFF
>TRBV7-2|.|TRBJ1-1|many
TGTGCCAGCAGCTCGACTTCGACCGACATCGGTGAAGCTTTCTTT
CASSSTSTDIGEAFF
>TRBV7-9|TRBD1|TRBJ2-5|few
TGTGCCAGCAGCTTCGACAGGGTATTGGAAGAGACCCAGTACTTC
CASSFDRVLEETQYF
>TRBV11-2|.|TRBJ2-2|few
TGTGCCAGCAGCGCCACGCGACTGATTTCTTCGGGGGAGCTGTTTTTT
CASSATRLISSGELFF
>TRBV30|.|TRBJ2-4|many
TGTGCCTGGAGTGTACGTCCCTTAGCCAAAAACATTCAGTACTTC
CAWSVRPLAKNIQYF